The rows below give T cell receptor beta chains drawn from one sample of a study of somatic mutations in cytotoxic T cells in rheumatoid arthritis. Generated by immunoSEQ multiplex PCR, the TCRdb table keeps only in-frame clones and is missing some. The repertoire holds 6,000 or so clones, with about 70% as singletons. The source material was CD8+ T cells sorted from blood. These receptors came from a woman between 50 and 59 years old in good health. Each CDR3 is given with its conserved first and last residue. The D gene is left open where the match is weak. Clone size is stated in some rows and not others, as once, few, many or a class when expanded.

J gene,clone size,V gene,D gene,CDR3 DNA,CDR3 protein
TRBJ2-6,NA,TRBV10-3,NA,TGTGCCATCAGTGGGAGTTCGATAAGCACCGCGCAGGCCAGGGGTTCTGGGGCCAACGTCCTGACTTTC,CAISGSSISTAQARGSGANVLTF
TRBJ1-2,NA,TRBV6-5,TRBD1,TGTGCCAGCAGTGGGACAGGGGGTCGGTACTATGGCTACACCTTC,CASSGTGGRYYGYTF
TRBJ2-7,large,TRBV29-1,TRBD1,TGCAGCGTTGGGTTACCGGACAGGGCTACCTACGAGCAGTACTTC,CSVGLPDRATYEQYF
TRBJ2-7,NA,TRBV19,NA,TGTGCCAGTAGCCCCAGACAGGGAGGCTCCTACGAGCAGTACTTC,CASSPRQGGSYEQYF
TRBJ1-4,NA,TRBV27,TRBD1,TGTGCCAGCAGCCGCGACAGGGAGGTCTTCGGGGAAAAACTGTTTTTT,CASSRDREVFGEKLFF
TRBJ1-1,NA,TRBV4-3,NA,TGCGCCAGCAGCCAAGATCGGTACGGGAACACTGAAGCTTTCTTT,CASSQDRYGNTEAFF
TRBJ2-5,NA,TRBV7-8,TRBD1,TGTGCCAGCAGCTTAGCCGGGACAGGGTTAATCCGAGAGACCCAGTACTTC,CASSLAGTGLIRETQYF
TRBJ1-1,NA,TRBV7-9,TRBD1,TGTGCCAGCAGCCTGAGACAGGGAGATACTGAAGCTTTCTTT,CASSLRQGDTEAFF
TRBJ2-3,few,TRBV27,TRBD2,TGTGCCAGCAGTTTAGCGGGGGGGATCACAGATACGCAGTATTTT,CASSLAGGITDTQYF
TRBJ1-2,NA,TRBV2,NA,TGTGCCAGCAGTGAAGCTGCAAAGGGGCAGTACTATGGCTACACCTTC,CASSEAAKGQYYGYTF
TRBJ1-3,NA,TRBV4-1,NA,TGCGCCAGCAGCCAAGTTACAGGAGGAAACACCATATATTTT,CASSQVTGGNTIYF
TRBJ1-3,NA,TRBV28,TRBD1,TGTGCCAGCAGTCCTACAGGGGACTCTGGAAACACCATATATTTT,CASSPTGDSGNTIYF
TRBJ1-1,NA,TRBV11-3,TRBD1,TGTGCCAGCAGCTTCCACAGGGGGGCGATGAACACTGAAGCTTTCTTT,CASSFHRGAMNTEAFF
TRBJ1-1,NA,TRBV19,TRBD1,TGTGCCAGTAGTATGGGCAGGGGGCTCACTGAAGCTTTCTTT,CASSMGRGLTEAFF
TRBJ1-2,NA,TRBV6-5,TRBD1,TGTGCCAGCAGTCCCTCGCAGGGGGCTGGCGGCTACACCTTC,CASSPSQGAGGYTF
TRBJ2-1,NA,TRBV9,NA,TGTGCCAGCAGCGCGATTCAGGTTAGCTCCTACAATGAGCAGTTCTTC,CASSAIQVSSYNEQFF
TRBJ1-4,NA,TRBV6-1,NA,TGTGCCAGCAGTAGGGGGGGACCTAATGAAAAACTGTTTTTT,CASSRGGPNEKLFF
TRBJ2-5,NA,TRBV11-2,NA,TGTGCCAGCAGCTTTTGGGGCGGAATCCAAGAGACCCAGTACTTC,CASSFWGGIQETQYF
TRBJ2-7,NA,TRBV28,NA,TGTGCCAGCAGCTTCACAGGGACCGTTTACTACGAGCAGTACTTC,CASSFTGTVYYEQYF
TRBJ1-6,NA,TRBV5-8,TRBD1,TGTGCCAGCAGCTTGACTCCTGACAGGGTCAGGTCACCCCTCTCCTTT,CASSLTPDRVRSPLSF
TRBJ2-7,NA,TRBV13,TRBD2,TGTGCCAGCAGCACGTCGGGGGGGCATAACGAGCAGTACTTC,CASSTSGGHNEQYF
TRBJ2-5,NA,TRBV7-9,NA,TGTGCCAGCAGTAATAGGGGCGGAGAAATAGAGACCCAGTACTTC,CASSNRGGEIETQYF
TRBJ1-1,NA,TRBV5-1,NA,TGCGCCAGCAGCTTCGACAGAACAATGAACACTGAAGCTTTCTTT,CASSFDRTMNTEAFF
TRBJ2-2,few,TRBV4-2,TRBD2,TGTGCCAGCAGCCAAGTAACTAGCGGGGTAGCCCCTACCGGGGAGCTGTTTTTT,CASSQVTSGVAPTGELFF
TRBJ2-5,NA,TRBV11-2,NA,TGTGCCAGCAGCTTAGATTTTCGGGGTCGGGAGACCCAGTACTTC,CASSLDFRGRETQYF
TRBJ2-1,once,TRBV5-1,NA,TGCGCCAGCACCTCTCGCAGGGACTCCGGGAGCAATGAGCAGTTCTTC,CASTSRRDSGSNEQFF
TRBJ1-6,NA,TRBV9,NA,TGTGCCAGCAGCCCAGAGGAGGGAACTAATTCACCCCTCCACTTT,CASSPEEGTNSPLHF
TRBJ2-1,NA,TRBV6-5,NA,TGTGCCAGCAGTTACTCGGGAACAGGCATCGGGCAGTTCTTC,CASSYSGTGIGQFF
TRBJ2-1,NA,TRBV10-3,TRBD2,TGTGCCATCAATGTACTAGCGGGGGGCTACAATGAGCAGTTCTTC,CAINVLAGGYNEQFF
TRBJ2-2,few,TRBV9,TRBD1,TGTGCCAGCAGCGTATTAGGACAGGGACCCACCGGGGAGCTGTTTTTT,CASSVLGQGPTGELFF
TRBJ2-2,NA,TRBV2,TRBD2,TGTGCCAGCTCGGGGGGGGCCGGGGAGCTGTTTTTT,CASSGGAGELFF
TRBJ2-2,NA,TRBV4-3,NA,TGCGCCAGCAGCCAAGACGGGAGCTACACCGGGGAGCTGTTTTTT,CASSQDGSYTGELFF
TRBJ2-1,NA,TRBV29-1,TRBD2,TGCACCTTTTTGGGGACTAGCGGGTACAATGAGCAGTTCTTC,CTFLGTSGYNEQFF
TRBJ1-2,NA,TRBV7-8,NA,TGTGCCAGCAGCTTAGGGAGCCTACCTAACTATGGCTACACCTTC,CASSLGSLPNYGYTF
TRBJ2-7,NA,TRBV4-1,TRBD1,TGCGCCAGCAGCCCCTCTGGGACAGGGGAATCCTACGAGCAGTACTTC,CASSPSGTGESYEQYF
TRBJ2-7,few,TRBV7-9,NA,TGTGCCAGCAGCGGTAAAAGAAATGAGAATTTATTACAGTACTTC,CASSGKRNENLLQYF
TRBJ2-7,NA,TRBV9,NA,TGTGCCAGCAGCCCCCCAACCGGTTACGAGCAGTACTTC,CASSPPTGYEQYF